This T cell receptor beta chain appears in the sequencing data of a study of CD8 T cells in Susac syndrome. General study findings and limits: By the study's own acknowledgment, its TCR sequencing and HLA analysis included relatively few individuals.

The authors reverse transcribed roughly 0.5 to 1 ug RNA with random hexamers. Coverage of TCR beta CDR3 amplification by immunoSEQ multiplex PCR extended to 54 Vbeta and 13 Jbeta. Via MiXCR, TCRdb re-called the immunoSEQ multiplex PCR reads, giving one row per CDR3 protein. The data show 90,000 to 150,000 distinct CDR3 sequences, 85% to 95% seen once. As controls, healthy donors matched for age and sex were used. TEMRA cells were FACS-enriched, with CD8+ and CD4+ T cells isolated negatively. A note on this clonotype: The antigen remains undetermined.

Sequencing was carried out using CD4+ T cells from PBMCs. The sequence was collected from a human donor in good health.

This chain's CDR3 is CASRDLNYTQYF. The CDR3 DNA reads TGTGCCAGCCGGGACCTCAATTATACGCAGTATTTT. V usage is TRBV27 and J usage is TRBJ2-3; tentatively, D is TRBD1 or TRBD2 (5 bases each). V was cut by 8 bases and J by 7 bases, with 13 bases left in between. The V gene's germline CDR1 is MNHEY and CDR2 SMNVEV (reference sequence). This CDR3 is built from 12 residues.